This T cell receptor (beta chain) was recorded in a study of long-term antiretroviral therapy in people with HIV. The V segment lost 0 bases and the J segment 5 bases; nucleotides outside the gene matches: 18. The CDR3 totals 21 residues. The germline V gene has CDR1 SGHRS and CDR2 YFSETQ. At the survey level, the v3.0 immunoSEQ assay was run. Repertoires were generated with immunoSEQ multiplex PCR, while TCRdb's copy carries only in-frame clones and drops some. Here the sample spans tens of thousands of clones, almost 85% being singletons. The sequenced sample was unsorted PBMCs, obtained roughly 3.5 years after starting antiretroviral therapy. The chain has TRBV5-1 and TRBJ2-7; 15 positions agree with TRBD2. This clonotype was sampled from a man aged 18 to 29 with HIV. As DNA, the CDR3 is TGCGCCAGCAGCTTGGCCGGGCGGACGGGACTAGCGGGAGGCCCTGTCGACGAGCAGTACTTC. Its protein product is CASSLAGRTGLAGGPVDEQYF.